Detailed here is one T cell receptor (beta chain). Its antigen specificity is not known. Per-nucleotide qualities are absent, and no much larger clonotype sits a single base away. These data come from a study of T cell repertoires in ileal Crohn's disease (dated by TCRdb to between 2017 and 2020). As for the study more broadly: Median disease duration was approximately 8.3 years, and roughly a third of patients were identified as active smokers at the time of surgery. Every patient underwent surgery because of a complication, which was stricturing disease in around 60% and penetrating disease in around 39%. Roughly half of the patients were given postoperative therapy, with 11 receiving thiopurines and some 19 receiving anti-TNF agents. Neoterminal ileum biopsies obtained at postoperative colonoscopy were designated as M6 samples. The TCR repertoire was analysed in over 50 patients with Crohn's disease drawn from a prospective multicentre cohort. The study ran alongside a multicentre cohort designed to identify predictors of early endoscopic recurrence after ileocolonic resection. Endoscopic postoperative recurrence was defined as a Rutgeerts score above i0. A total of roughly 170 mucosal samples from roughly 60 patients were sequenced, with samples obtained at several locations on the surgical specimen and at postoperative endoscopy.

The sample's time point label, decoded: neoterminal ileum biopsy at postoperative endoscopy, about 6 months after surgery. Adults with ileal or ileocolonic Crohn's disease and an indication for ileocolonic resection were eligible for inclusion. Whole ileal mucosal biopsies were stored frozen at -80°C before DNA extraction. Genomic DNA was extracted from frozen whole biopsies with a TRizol-based method and quantified on a NanoDrop 2000 spectrophotometer. The CDR3 starts with the cysteine, ends with the phenylalanine, and has 13 residues. This entry keeps only the CDR3 DNA: 39 bases, framed from base 1. V is shortened by 3 bases, J by 3 bases, and the region joining them spans 9 bases. The germline V gene sets CDR1 to MGHRA and CDR2 to YSYEKL. Five hundred nanograms of biopsy DNA per sample were submitted for commercial TCRB immunosequencing. A two-step, amplification bias-controlled multiplex PCR was used by Adaptive Biotechnology to amplify CDR3 regions from genomic DNA. In the first PCR, primers covered every V and J gene segment, and in the second PCR, barcodes and Illumina adapters were added. An Illumina instrument was used to sequence the CDR3 libraries. The paper's data handling went like this. The analysis drew on both the pipelines supplied by the vendor and custom analysis of the raw data in R/Bioconductor running R version 3.3.0. Clonality, which ranges from 0 to 1, was calculated as the inverse of the normalised Shannon entropy across all productive clones. The repertoire share taken up by the top 100 clones defined high-frequency clones, and only clones that passed a 95% confidence test were kept. The Simpson index measured repertoire diversity, and the Morisita-Horn index measured overlap between samples. The immuneACCESS repertoire file appears here via TCRdb, limited to in-frame rearrangements. These files lack a portion of the clones; in checked studies, under half of the deficit traces to unresolved V genes, and the cause of the others is not known. From that table come the V and J calls and clone size; the DNA was used to work out D and trimming. Present in this sample are about 9,200 clones, around 80% of which were seen just once. The top ten constitute around 17% of the sample.

Paper-wide results and their limitations: Endoscopic recurrence was found to be associated with higher high-frequency clone percentages at surgery, and recurrence was observed in all patients with clonality above 26.8% (18/57). A significantly higher proportion of clonal expansions was observed in active smokers at surgery than in non-smokers (about 25% vs 20%, p=0.02). More high-frequency clones were carried by sorted CD8 T cells than by CD4 T cells, suggesting that mucosal expansions were mainly CD8. Postoperative endoscopy was performed at varying times within the first year after surgery, with a median delay of 6.9 months. Only a subgroup of patients, of unstated size, had mucosal CD4 and CD8 T cells sorted and sequenced.

The receptor comes from an adult with Crohn's disease. The sequenced sample consisted of ileal tissue. The rearrangement joined TRBV4-1 to TRBJ2-7; no D gene call is confident. The DNA is as follows: TGCGCCAGCAGCCAGAAAGACAACTACGAGCAGTACTTC. Translated, it gives CASSQKDNYEQYF.